A single sample gave rise to the 2 T cell receptor beta chains below, sequenced in a study of blood T cell repertoires in COVID-19. Measured with immunoSEQ multiplex PCR; TCRdb has only the in-frame clones, and not every one. In the table there are fewer than 250,000 clones, about 80% of which are singletons. The sample taken for sequencing was PBMCs or T cells enriched from blood (not recorded which). These receptor sequences come from a woman aged 40 to 49 who had been exposed to COVID-19.

J is TRBJ1-3 and V is TRBV19; D remains ambiguous. The V gene lost 5 bases and the J gene lost 2 bases, with 10 bases spanning the gap. Looked up from germline, CDR1 is LNHDA and CDR2 is SQIVND (reference sequence). This CDR3 contains 14 residues. The CDR3 spells CASSAEYPGNTIYF. Here the CDR3 DNA reads TGTGCCAGTAGTGCTGAGTACCCTGGAAACACCATATATTTT.

This clone turned up a few times. The genes are TRBV18 and TRBJ1-5; 9 bases line up with TRBD1. V trimming: 3 bases; J trimming: 0 bases; junction bases outside the gene matches: 6. Germline CDR1 and CDR2: KGHSH and LQKENI. This CDR3 is 17 amino acids long. As DNA, the CDR3 is TGTGCCAGCTCACCCCAGGGACAGGGATATAGCAATCAGCCCCAGCATTTT. It translates to CASSPQGQGYSNQPQHF.